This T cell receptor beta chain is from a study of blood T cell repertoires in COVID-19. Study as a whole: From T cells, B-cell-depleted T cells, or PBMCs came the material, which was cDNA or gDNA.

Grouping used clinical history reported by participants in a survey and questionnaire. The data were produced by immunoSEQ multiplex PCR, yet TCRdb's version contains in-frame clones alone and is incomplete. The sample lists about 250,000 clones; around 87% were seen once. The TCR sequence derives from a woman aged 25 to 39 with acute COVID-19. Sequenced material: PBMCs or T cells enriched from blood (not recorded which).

Here the CDR3 reads CASSQSRNTDTQYF. CDR3 bases: TGTGCCAGCAGCCAAAGCAGGAACACAGATACGCAGTATTTT. This sequence joins TRBV3-1 (or the pseudogene TRBV3-2) and TRBJ2-3; the D is unclear. Germline lookup yields CDR1 LGHDT and CDR2 YNNKEL (reference sequence). The CDR3 has 14 residues. V lost 2 bases and J 2 bases, leaving 8 bases between the germline ends.